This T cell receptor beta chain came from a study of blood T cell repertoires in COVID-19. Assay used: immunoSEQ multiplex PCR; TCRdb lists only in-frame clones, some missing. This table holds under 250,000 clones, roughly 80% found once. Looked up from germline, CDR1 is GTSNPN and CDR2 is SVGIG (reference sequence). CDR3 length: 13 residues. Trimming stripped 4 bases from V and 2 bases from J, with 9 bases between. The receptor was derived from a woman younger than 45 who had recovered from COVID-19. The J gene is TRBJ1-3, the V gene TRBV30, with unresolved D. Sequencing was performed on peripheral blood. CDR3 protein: CAWTTGTGNTIYF. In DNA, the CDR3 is TGTGCCTGGACAACGGGGACTGGAAACACCATATATTTT.